Following are 5 T cell receptor beta chains from one sample sequenced in a study of cytomegalovirus exposure and HLA in healthy donors. Researchers ran the PCR with 60 Vbeta and 13 Jbeta primers. TCRdb's copy holds only in-frame clones and misses some; the assay was immunoSEQ multiplex PCR. Of roughly 110,000 clones listed, around three quarters are singletons. Sequencing input: PBMCs. The origin of the receptors is a male donor in good health and CMV-seronegative.

J is TRBJ2-1 and V is TRBV28; 8 bases agree with TRBD1. V shed 3 bases, J shed 7 bases, and the junction held 14 bases outside the gene matches. The CDR3 is 17 residues long. Germline values: CDR1 MDHEN, CDR2 SYDVKM. CDR3 coding DNA: TGTGCCAGCAGTTTGGTGCGGACCGGACAGGGCCGGAATGAGCAGTTCTTC. It yields the protein CASSLVRTGQGRNEQFF.

The CDR3 DNA reads TGTGCCAGCAGCCGACAGGGCCCTGGAAACACCATATATTTT. Residues: CASSRQGPGNTIYF. This rearrangement joins TRBV5-8 to TRBJ1-3; 7 bases map to TRBD1. Trimming removed 4 bases from V and 2 bases from J; junction bases left unmatched: 3. Germline V lookup: CDR1 SGHTS, CDR2 YDEGEE. This CDR3 region has 14 residues.

The chain joins TRBV12-5 to TRBJ2-1, with TRBD1 matching over 7 bases. Germline lookup yields CDR1 LGHNT and CDR2 FRNRAP. V lost 5 bases, J lost 3 bases, and 7 bases stayed unmatched. The CDR3 is made up of 15 amino acids. CDR3 sequence reads: CASGISGTVYNEQFF. The CDR3 coding sequence is TGTGCTAGTGGTATCTCGGGGACAGTCTACAATGAGCAGTTCTTC.

This chain joins TRBV21-1 and TRBJ2-7; the D call TRBD2 from the table was never checked on the DNA. TRBV21-1 corresponds to a pseudogene. This CDR3 comprises 16 residues. The chain's CDR3 is CASSGRSGRPYYEQYF. In nucleotides, the CDR3 is TGTGCCAGCAGCGGACGTAGCGGGAGGCCCTACTACGAGCAGTACTTC.

A few counts support this clone. J is TRBJ1-5 and V is TRBV7-2; TRBD1 matches 8 bases. CDR3 length equals 15 residues. CDR1 is SGHTA, CDR2 FQGNSA, per germline. With 4 bases clipped from V and 6 bases from J, the junction kept 8 bases outside the gene matches. The CDR3 region has the DNA TGTGCCAGCAGCTCAGGGACAGGTCAGGGTCAGCCCCAGCATTTT. It yields the protein CASSSGTGQGQPQHF.